The T cell receptor beta chain described here comes from a study of T cell clonotyping in hematopoietic cell transplantation. The protocol was immunoSEQ multiplex PCR, while the TCRdb copy is restricted to in-frame clones and leaves out a portion. This sample yields around 5,000 clones, of which 66% are seen a single time; roughly 28% belongs to the top ten. A note on this clone: The antigen is undetermined.

Overall study findings and caveats: Without cell sorting, CD4 versus CD8 contributions remain unresolved. Few recipient clonotypes overlapped donors; over 95% were de novo at given depth. Pathologically expanded recipient clonotypes increased progressively from day 30 to day 180 as diversity fell.

CDR3 length: 14 residues. In germline, CDR1 is KGHSH, CDR2 LQKENI. The germline V and J ends were trimmed by 3 bases and 5 bases, with 13 bases remaining between them. V gene TRBV18 combines with J gene TRBJ1-1, with D possibly being TRBD1 (6 bases). The sequence derives from a male patient in his 50s who had an allogeneic stem cell transplant from an unrelated donor, so the T cells may come from the graft donor. Some clones in this sample may be carry-over from other donors' samples. Sequences were derived from PBMCs, sampled 180 days after allogeneic stem cell transplant. CDR3 coding DNA: TGTGCCAGCTCACCCTCGGGGGCTGGGACTGAAGCTTTCTTT. This sequence encodes CASSPSGAGTEAFF.